This note documents a single T cell receptor beta chain sequence. Its antigen remains unknown. The data were obtained in a study of cytomegalovirus exposure and HLA in healthy donors. Germline V gene sequence: CDR1 SGHKS, CDR2 YYEKEE (reference sequence). The CDR3 contains 13 residues. Trimming pared 4 bases from V and 6 bases from J, leaving 14 bases between. In the PCR, 60 Vbeta and 13 Jbeta primers were used. Sequenced by immunoSEQ multiplex PCR; TCRdb stores in-frame clones only, minus some. The sample carries 150,000 or so clones, about 80% recorded once. Points from the study as a whole: TCR beta V segments were, for the most part, productive about 87% or about 30% of the time in an earlier analysis. Prediction of most subjects' HLA-A and HLA-B alleles by TCR beta sequences was reportedly accurate. In vitro, three CMV-associated chains proved specific for CMV antigens. TRBV6-2, TRBV6-3 and other indistinguishable V segments were excluded.

The chain links TRBV5-5 to TRBJ2-7; D is possibly TRBD2 (6 bases). Sequencing was performed on PBMCs. The clonotype comes from a man aged 40-49 years in good health and CMV-seropositive. CDR3 sequence: CASSPGGVGEQYF. Written as DNA, the CDR3 is TGTGCCAGCAGCCCAGGAGGGGTCGGCGAGCAGTACTTC.